A selection of T cell receptor beta chains follows, all from one sample in a study of T cell responses to AZD1222 COVID-19 vaccine. Here immunoSEQ multiplex PCR was the method, and the copy in TCRdb shows in-frame clones only, minus some. Of more than 100,000 clones listed, over 80% are singletons. The material sequenced was peripheral blood, taken on day 0 of AZD1222 vaccination. These receptors came from an adult in good health. CDR3s include the opening cysteine and the closing phenylalanine or tryptophan. A D gene is named only where the DNA matches it firmly. The size field is filled for only some rows; it gives once, few, many or a size class.

abundance: NA
j_gene: TRBJ2-1
v_gene: TRBV7-2
d_gene: TRBD2
CDR3aa: CASRPPTSGEKGMYEQFF
CDR3nt: TGTGCCAGCAGGCCCCCCACTAGCGGGGAGAAAGGTATGTATGAGCAGTTCTTC

abundance: NA
j_gene: TRBJ1-2
v_gene: TRBV30
d_gene: NA
CDR3aa: CAWSATGEFYGYTF
CDR3nt: TGTGCCTGGAGTGCAACAGGCGAGTTCTATGGCTACACCTTC

abundance: NA
j_gene: TRBJ1-5
v_gene: TRBV16
d_gene: NA
CDR3aa: CASSQWHSNQPQHF
CDR3nt: TGTGCCAGCAGCCAATGGCATAGCAATCAGCCCCAGCATTTT

abundance: once
j_gene: TRBJ2-7
v_gene: TRBV7-6
d_gene: TRBD1
CDR3aa: CASSFGQGTYEQYF
CDR3nt: TGTGCCAGCAGTTTCGGACAGGGAACCTACGAGCAGTACTTC

abundance: NA
j_gene: TRBJ1-1
v_gene: TRBV3-1/TRBV3-2
d_gene: NA
CDR3aa: CASSFNRNTEAFF
CDR3nt: TGTGCCAGCAGCTTCAATCGGAACACTGAAGCTTTCTTT

abundance: once
j_gene: TRBJ2-7
v_gene: TRBV5-1
d_gene: NA
CDR3aa: CASSFGYEQYF
CDR3nt: TGCGCCAGCAGCTTTGGCTACGAGCAGTACTTC

abundance: NA
j_gene: TRBJ2-2
v_gene: TRBV5-1
d_gene: NA
CDR3aa: CASSRQTNTGELFF
CDR3nt: TGCGCCAGCAGCCGACAGACGAACACCGGGGAGCTGTTTTTT

abundance: NA
j_gene: TRBJ2-2
v_gene: TRBV5-1
d_gene: TRBD2
CDR3aa: CASSSGSGGPSTGELFF
CDR3nt: TGCGCCAGCAGTTCGGGCAGCGGGGGGCCCTCCACCGGGGAGCTGTTTTTT

abundance: NA
j_gene: TRBJ2-7
v_gene: TRBV11-2
d_gene: NA
CDR3aa: CASSRVGSYEQYF
CDR3nt: TGTGCCAGCAGCCGTGTAGGGTCCTACGAGCAGTACTTC

abundance: NA
j_gene: TRBJ2-2
v_gene: TRBV7-2
d_gene: NA
CDR3aa: CASSARDRTTGELFF
CDR3nt: TGTGCCAGCAGCGCCCGGGACCGCACCACCGGGGAGCTGTTTTTT

abundance: once
j_gene: TRBJ2-5
v_gene: TRBV7-2
d_gene: TRBD2
CDR3aa: CASSPDGTRGETQYF
CDR3nt: TGTGCCAGCAGCCCAGACGGGACTAGAGGAGAGACCCAGTACTTC

abundance: NA
j_gene: TRBJ2-5
v_gene: TRBV7-8
d_gene: TRBD2
CDR3aa: CASSLAYLAGVEETQYF
CDR3nt: TGTGCCAGCAGCTTAGCCTACCTAGCGGGGGTTGAAGAGACCCAGTACTTC

abundance: NA
j_gene: TRBJ2-5
v_gene: TRBV7-9
d_gene: TRBD2
CDR3aa: CARPLGPGGWTSGETQYF
CDR3nt: TGTGCCAGACCCCTCGGGCCAGGGGGGTGGACTAGCGGGGAGACCCAGTACTTC

abundance: NA
j_gene: TRBJ2-7
v_gene: TRBV4-3
d_gene: NA
CDR3aa: CASSQEGDSYEQYF
CDR3nt: TGCGCCAGCAGCCAAGAAGGTGACAGTTACGAGCAGTACTTC

abundance: once
j_gene: TRBJ2-7
v_gene: TRBV6-2/TRBV6-3
d_gene: TRBD1
CDR3aa: CASSYPKPRTGNYEQYF
CDR3nt: TGTGCCAGCAGTTACCCAAAACCACGGACAGGAAACTACGAGCAGTACTTC

abundance: NA
j_gene: TRBJ1-4
v_gene: TRBV9
d_gene: TRBD1
CDR3aa: CASSVDRGGEKLFF
CDR3nt: TGTGCCAGCAGCGTAGACAGGGGTGGTGAAAAACTGTTTTTT

abundance: NA
j_gene: TRBJ1-1
v_gene: TRBV29-1
d_gene: NA
CDR3aa: CSVRREGANTEAFF
CDR3nt: TGCAGCGTTAGACGAGAGGGTGCGAACACTGAAGCTTTCTTT

abundance: NA
j_gene: TRBJ1-1
v_gene: TRBV7-8
d_gene: NA
CDR3aa: CASSPNRLNTEAFF
CDR3nt: TGTGCCAGCAGCCCCAACCGCTTGAACACTGAAGCTTTCTTT

abundance: few
j_gene: TRBJ2-4
v_gene: TRBV4-3
d_gene: NA
CDR3aa: CASSQTVGGAKNIQYF
CDR3nt: TGCGCCAGCAGCCAGACTGTAGGGGGAGCCAAAAACATTCAGTACTTC

abundance: NA
j_gene: TRBJ2-7
v_gene: TRBV3-1/TRBV3-2
d_gene: TRBD2
CDR3aa: CASSQDSGGDSPSLEQYF
CDR3nt: TGTGCCAGCAGCCAAGACAGCGGGGGAGACTCTCCGTCGCTCGAGCAGTACTTC

abundance: NA
j_gene: TRBJ2-3
v_gene: TRBV6-2/TRBV6-3
d_gene: TRBD2
CDR3aa: CASSYSPAGTSLAPTDTQYF
CDR3nt: TGTGCCAGCAGTTACTCTCCCGCCGGGACTAGCCTAGCCCCCACAGATACGCAGTATTTT